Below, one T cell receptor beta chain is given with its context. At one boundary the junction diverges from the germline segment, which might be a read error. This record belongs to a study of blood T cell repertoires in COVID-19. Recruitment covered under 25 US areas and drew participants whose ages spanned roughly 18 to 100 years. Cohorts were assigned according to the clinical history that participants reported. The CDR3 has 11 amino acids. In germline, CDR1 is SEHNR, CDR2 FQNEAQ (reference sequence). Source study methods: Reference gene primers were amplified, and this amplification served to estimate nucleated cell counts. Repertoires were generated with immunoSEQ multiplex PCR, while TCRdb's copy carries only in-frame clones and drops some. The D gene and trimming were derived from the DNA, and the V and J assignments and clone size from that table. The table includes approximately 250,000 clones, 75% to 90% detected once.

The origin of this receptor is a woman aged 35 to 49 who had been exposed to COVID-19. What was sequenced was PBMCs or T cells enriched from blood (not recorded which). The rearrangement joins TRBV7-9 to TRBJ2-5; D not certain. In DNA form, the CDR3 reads TGTGCCAGCAGCTTTGGGCCCCTCTTGGACTTC. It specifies CASSFGPLLDF.